The 3 T cell receptor beta chains listed next were all sequenced from one sample in a study of sequential checkpoint blockade in melanoma. Sequenced by immunoSEQ multiplex PCR; TCRdb stores in-frame clones only, minus some. The sample records about 29,000 clones, about 80% being singletons. Treatment given: randomized to nivolumab then ipilimumab (arm A) or the reverse (arm B). The input for sequencing was CD8+ T cells sorted from blood (inferred from file names), taken from a patient given nivolumab and ipilimumab in sequence. The receptors come from a human donor with melanoma.

The J gene is TRBJ1-5, the V gene TRBV19, with 7 bases identical to TRBD1. The CDR3 length is 17 residues. V lost 5 bases to trimming and J lost 0 bases; unmatched junction nucleotides: 10. CDR1 is LNHDA and CDR2 is SQIVND in the germline V gene (reference sequence). The CDR3 reads CASSVRDRSYSNQPQHF. The CDR3 nucleotides read TGTGCCAGTAGTGTTCGGGACAGAAGTTATAGCAATCAGCCCCAGCATTTT.

The chain combines TRBV27 with TRBJ1-2, with 9 bases aligning to TRBD1. Trimming removed 6 bases from V and 4 bases from J; junction bases left unmatched: 12. The CDR3 is made up of 16 amino acids. Germline CDR1 is MNHEY and CDR2 is SMNVEV (reference sequence). CDR3 amino acids: CASRSRGQGGFYGYTF. The DNA for the CDR3 is TGTGCCAGCAGATCGCGGGGACAGGGAGGCTTCTATGGCTACACCTTC.

This rearrangement joins TRBV7-9 to TRBJ2-3, with a possible D match to TRBD2 (6 bases). The CDR3 consists of 16 residues. CDR1 SEHNR and CDR2 FQNEAQ come from the germline V gene (reference sequence). Between the trimmed V and J ends, which lost 5 bases and 7 bases, there was a span of 22 bases. The CDR3 loop is CASSPGELGYINTQYF. The CDR3 region has the DNA TGTGCCAGCAGCCCGGGGGAACTAGGGTATATAAATACGCAGTATTTT.